This TCR beta chain is from a study of Graves' ophthalmopathy and Graves' hyperthyroidism. Study-level background: Calling hyperthyroidism stable required that no ophthalmopathy show up within 18 months of follow-up. Study-wide points: This model predicted ophthalmopathy progression (sensitivity roughly 64%, specificity 72.22%). Clonotypes were expanded in thyroid at above 0.001 frequency, and most also appeared in blood.

The diagnostic workup employed clinical symptoms, serum thyroxine, TRAb, thyroid ultrasound and orbital computed tomography. This CDR3 is 17 amino acids long. Germline CDR1 SGHTA, CDR2 FQGNSA. A remark on this clonotype: The antigen remains unidentified. Since a much larger clone is just one base distant, this may be a read error.

Using RNA transcripts, the TCR beta CDR3 regions were amplified. First-round RT-PCR used HTBI primers; second-round multiplex PCR followed. TCRdb itself ran the multiplex PCR reads through MiXCR, one entry per CDR3 protein. This sample carries around 1.1 million distinct CDR3 sequences, approximately 35% of them seen once, and the ten largest clones take 8.5% to 14%. The specimen sequenced was peripheral blood or thyroid tissue (not recorded which). The chain recombines TRBV7-2 with TRBJ2-7; D is unclear. This receptor was taken from an adult man with Graves' hyperthyroidism. The CDR3 here is CANSLTGLPRRSYEQYF. The CDR3 DNA sequence: TGTGCCAACAGCTTAACCGGGCTCCCCCGCCGCTCCTACGAGCAGTACTTC.